This TCR beta chain was sequenced in a study of blood T cell repertoires in COVID-19. In the study overall: From the United States, Italy and Spain came samples of acute and convalescent COVID-19. T cells, B-cell-depleted T cells, or PBMCs supplied cDNA or gDNA.

The germline V gene has CDR1 SGHRS and CDR2 YFSETQ. Trimming cost V 5 bases and J 2 bases, with 15 bases left between them. This CDR3 comprises 15 residues. Authors' processing steps: Quantification of nucleated cells was approximated via reference gene primer amplification. TCRdb's copy holds only in-frame clones and misses some; the assay was immunoSEQ multiplex PCR. V and J calls and clone size come straight from that table; D and trimming were deduced from the DNA. The sample has about 98,000 clones; about nine tenths are singletons. The sequence came from a man aged 50-60 years with acute or convalescent COVID-19. The chain employs TRBV5-1 and TRBJ2-3; tentatively, D is TRBD2 (6 bases). Sequencing was carried out using peripheral blood. The CDR3 DNA reads as TGCGCCAGCAGGTATACTGCGGGGTCCACAGATACGCAGTATTTT. Translation: CASRYTAGSTDTQYF.